These 2 T cell receptor beta chains share one sample of origin, sequenced in a study of TIL therapy for anti-PD-1-resistant metastatic lung cancer. Time point denoted: pre-treatment sample, taken before nivolumab and TIL therapy. This was the immunoSEQ v3 assay. Profiled with immunoSEQ multiplex PCR; TCRdb holds only in-frame clones, not every one. The top ten hold 5.7% of the sample, which has tens of thousands of clones, around 70% seen once. Sequenced here: blood, sampled at baseline. The receptor source for this set is a person between 25 and 80 years old with non-small cell lung cancer.

The V gene is TRBV5-6, the J gene TRBJ1-2, with 7 bases matching TRBD1. The germline V gene encodes CDR1 SGHDT and CDR2 YYEEEE. Trimming cost V 1 base and J 3 bases; bases outside gene matches: 9. The CDR3 sequence is 16 residues long. In DNA, the CDR3 is TGTGCCAGCAGCTTGTCCCCCGGGACAGAGGACTATGGCTACACCTTC. Its translation: CASSLSPGTEDYGYTF. The variable domain in full, with the rest retrieved from reference TRBV5-6 and TRBJ1-2, is DAGVTQSPTHLIKTRGQQVTLRCSPKSGHDTVSWYQQALGQGPQFIFQYYEEEERQRGNFPDRFSGHQFPNYSSELNVNALLLGDSALYLCASSLSPGTEDYGYTFGSGTRLTVV.

For the CDR3, the DNA is TGCGCCAGCCCGGGACGTCCTGCGAATAACACTGAAGCTTTCTTT. It is translated as CASPGRPANNTEAFF. The rearrangement links TRBV5-1 to TRBJ1-1; TRBD1 is a possible D gene (5 bases). Trimming pared 7 bases from V and 2 bases from J, leaving 18 bases between. The germline gives CDR1 SGHRS, CDR2 YFSETQ. The CDR3 runs 15 residues.